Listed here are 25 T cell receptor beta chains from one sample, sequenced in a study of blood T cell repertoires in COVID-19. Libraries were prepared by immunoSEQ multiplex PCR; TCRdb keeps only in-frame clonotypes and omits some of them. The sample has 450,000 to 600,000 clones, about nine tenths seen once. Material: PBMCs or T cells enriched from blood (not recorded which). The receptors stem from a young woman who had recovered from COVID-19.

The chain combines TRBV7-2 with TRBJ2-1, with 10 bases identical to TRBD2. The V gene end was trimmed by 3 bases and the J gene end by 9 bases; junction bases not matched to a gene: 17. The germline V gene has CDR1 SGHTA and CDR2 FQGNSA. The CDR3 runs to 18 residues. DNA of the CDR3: TGTGCCAGCAGCTTTTTAGGAGGAGCGGGGGGGCTCTTGGGTGAGCAGTTCTTC. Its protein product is CASSFLGGAGGLLGEQFF.

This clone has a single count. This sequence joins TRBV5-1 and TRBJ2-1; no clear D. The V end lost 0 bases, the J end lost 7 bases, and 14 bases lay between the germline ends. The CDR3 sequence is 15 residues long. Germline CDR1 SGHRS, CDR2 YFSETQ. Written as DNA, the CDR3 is TGCGCCAGCAGCTTGGATCCGGGTTTGGTGAATGAGCAGTTCTTC. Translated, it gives CASSLDPGLVNEQFF.

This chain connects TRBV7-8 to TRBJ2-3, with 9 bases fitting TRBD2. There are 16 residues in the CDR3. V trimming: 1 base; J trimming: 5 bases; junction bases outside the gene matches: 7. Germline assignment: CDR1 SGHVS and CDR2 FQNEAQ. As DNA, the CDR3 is TGTGCCAGCAGCTTAGAAGGCGGGGGGGCCGTAGATACGCAGTATTTT. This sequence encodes CASSLEGGGAVDTQYF.

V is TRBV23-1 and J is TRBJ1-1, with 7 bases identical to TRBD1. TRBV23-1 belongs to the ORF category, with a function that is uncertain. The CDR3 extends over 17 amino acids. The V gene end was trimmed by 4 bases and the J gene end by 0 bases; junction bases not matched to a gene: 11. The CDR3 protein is CASSPAGDRLMNTEAFF. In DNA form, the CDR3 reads TGCGCCAGCAGTCCGGCCGGGGACAGACTTATGAACACTGAAGCTTTCTTT.

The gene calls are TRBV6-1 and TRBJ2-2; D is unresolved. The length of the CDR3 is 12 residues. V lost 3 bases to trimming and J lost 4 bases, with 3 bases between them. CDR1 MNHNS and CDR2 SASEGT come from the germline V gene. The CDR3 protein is CASSDGTGELFF. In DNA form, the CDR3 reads TGTGCCAGCAGTGACGGCACCGGGGAGCTGTTTTTT.

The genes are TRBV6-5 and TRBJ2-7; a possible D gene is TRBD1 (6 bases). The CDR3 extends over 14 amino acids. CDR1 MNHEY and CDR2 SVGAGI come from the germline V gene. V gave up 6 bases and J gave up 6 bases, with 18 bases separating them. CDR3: CASSRLQGSIEQYF. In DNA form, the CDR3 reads TGTGCCAGCAGCCGTCTACAGGGATCGATCGAGCAGTACTTC.

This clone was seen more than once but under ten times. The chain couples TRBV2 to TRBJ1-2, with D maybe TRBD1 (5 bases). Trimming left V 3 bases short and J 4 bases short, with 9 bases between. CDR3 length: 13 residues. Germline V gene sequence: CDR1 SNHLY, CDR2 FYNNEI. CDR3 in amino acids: CASSEDGGYGYTF. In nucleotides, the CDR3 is TGTGCCAGCAGTGAGGACGGGGGCTATGGCTACACCTTC.

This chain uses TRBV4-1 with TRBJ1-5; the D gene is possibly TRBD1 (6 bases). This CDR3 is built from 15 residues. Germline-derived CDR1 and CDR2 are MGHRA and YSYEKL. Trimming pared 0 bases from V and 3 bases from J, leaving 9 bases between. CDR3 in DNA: TGCGCCAGCAGCCAAGAGAGGGACACCAATCAGCCCCAGCATTTT. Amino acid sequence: CASSQERDTNQPQHF.

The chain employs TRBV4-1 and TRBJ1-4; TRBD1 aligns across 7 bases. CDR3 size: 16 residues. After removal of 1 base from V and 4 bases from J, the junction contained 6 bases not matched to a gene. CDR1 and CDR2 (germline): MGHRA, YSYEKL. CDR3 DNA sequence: TGCGCCAGCAGCCAAGTTCGTCCAGGGGGTAATGAAAAACTGTTTTTT. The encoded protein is CASSQVRPGGNEKLFF.

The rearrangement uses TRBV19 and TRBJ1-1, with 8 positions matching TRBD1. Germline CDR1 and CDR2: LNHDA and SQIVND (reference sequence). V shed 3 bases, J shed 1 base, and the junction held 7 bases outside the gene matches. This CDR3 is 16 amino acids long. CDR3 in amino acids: CASSIPRQGQNTEAFF. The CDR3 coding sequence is TGTGCCAGTAGTATCCCCCGACAGGGGCAGAACACTGAAGCTTTCTTT.

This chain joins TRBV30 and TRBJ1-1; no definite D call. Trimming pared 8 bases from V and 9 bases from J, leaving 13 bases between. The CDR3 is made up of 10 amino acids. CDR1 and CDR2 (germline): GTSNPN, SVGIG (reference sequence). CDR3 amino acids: CAKPGEQAFF. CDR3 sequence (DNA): TGTGCCAAACCGGGTGAACAAGCTTTCTTT.

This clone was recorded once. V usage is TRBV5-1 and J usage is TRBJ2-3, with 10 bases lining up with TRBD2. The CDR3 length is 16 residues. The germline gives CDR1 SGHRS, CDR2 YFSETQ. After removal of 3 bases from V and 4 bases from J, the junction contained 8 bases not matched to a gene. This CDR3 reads CASSSDLAGVPDTQYF. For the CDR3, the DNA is TGCGCCAGCAGCTCTGATCTAGCGGGGGTTCCAGATACGCAGTATTTT.

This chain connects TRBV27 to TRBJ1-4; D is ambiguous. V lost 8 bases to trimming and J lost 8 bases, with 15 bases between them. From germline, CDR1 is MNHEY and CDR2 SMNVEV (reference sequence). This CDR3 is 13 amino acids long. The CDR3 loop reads CASYGEESEKLFF. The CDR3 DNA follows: TGTGCCAGCTACGGTGAAGAGTCGGAAAAACTGTTTTTT. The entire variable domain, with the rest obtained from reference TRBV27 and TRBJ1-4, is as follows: EAQVTQNPRYLITVTGKKLTVTCSQNMNHEYMSWYRQDPGLGLRQIYYSMNVEVTDKGDVPEGYKVSRKEKRNFPLILESPSPNQTSLYFCASYGEESEKLFFGSGTQLSVL.

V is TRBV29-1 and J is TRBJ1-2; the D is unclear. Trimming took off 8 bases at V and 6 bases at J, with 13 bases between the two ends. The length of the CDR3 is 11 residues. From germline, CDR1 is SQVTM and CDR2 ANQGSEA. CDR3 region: CSSESENGYTF. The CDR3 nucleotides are TGCAGCTCCGAGTCGGAGAATGGCTACACCTTC.

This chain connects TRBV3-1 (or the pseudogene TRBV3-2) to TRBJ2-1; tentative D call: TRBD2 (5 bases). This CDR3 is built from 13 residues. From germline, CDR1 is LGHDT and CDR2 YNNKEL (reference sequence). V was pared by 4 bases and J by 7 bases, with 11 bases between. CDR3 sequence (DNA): TGTGCCAGCAGCCGCTGGGAGCGAAATGAGCAGTTCTTC. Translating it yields CASSRWERNEQFF.

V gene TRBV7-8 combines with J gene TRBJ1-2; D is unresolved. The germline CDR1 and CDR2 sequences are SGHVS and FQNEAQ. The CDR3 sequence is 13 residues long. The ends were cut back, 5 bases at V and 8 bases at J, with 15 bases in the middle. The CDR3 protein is CASSRSTPNGYTF. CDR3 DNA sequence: TGTGCCAGCAGCCGCTCCACTCCAAACGGCTACACCTTC.

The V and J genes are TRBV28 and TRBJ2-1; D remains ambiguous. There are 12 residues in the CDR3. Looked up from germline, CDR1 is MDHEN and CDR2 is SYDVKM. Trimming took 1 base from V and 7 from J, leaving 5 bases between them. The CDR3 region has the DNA TGTGCCAGCAGTTTATTACGGAATGAGCAGTTCTTC. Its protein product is CASSLLRNEQFF. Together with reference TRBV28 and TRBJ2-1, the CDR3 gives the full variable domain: DVKVTQSSRYLVKRTGEKVFLECVQDMDHENMFWYRQDPGLGLRLIYFSYDVKMKEKGDIPEGYSVSREKKERFSLILESASTNQTSMYLCASSLLRNEQFFGPGTRLTVL.

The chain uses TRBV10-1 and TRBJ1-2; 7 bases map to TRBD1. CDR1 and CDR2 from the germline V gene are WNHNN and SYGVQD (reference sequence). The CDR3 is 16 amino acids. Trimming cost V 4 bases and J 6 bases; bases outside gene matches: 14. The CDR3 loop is CASSALVTGDRDGYTF. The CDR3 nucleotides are TGCGCCAGCAGTGCCCTGGTCACAGGGGATCGGGATGGCTACACCTTC.

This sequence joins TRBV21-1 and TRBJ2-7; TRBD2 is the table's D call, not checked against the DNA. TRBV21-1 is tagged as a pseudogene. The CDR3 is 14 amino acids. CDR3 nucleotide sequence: TGTGCCAGCGCGGGAAGGGGTCTCTCCTACGAGCAGTACTTC. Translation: CASAGRGLSYEQYF.

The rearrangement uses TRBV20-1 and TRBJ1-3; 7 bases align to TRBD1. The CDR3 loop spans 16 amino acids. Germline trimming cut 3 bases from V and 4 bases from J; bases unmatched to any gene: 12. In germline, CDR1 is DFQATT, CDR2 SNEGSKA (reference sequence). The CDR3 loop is CSASSSGQAGGNTIYF. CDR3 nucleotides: TGCAGTGCTAGTTCTTCCGGACAGGCAGGGGGAAACACCATATATTTT.

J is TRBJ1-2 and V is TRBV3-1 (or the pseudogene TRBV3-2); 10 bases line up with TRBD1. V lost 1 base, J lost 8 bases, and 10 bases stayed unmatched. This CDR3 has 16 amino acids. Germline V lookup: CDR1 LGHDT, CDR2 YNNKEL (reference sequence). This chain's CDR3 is CASSQGLLRDRGGYTF. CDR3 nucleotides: TGTGCCAGCAGCCAAGGGCTCCTTAGGGACAGGGGCGGCTACACCTTC.

This CDR3 is CAWSVFEGGGYEQYF. The CDR3 bases are TGTGCCTGGAGTGTATTCGAGGGCGGGGGCTACGAGCAGTACTTC. The gene calls are TRBV30 and TRBJ2-7, with 7 bases lining up with TRBD2. Germline-derived CDR1 and CDR2 are GTSNPN and SVGIG (reference sequence). Trimming cost V 0 bases and J 3 bases; bases outside gene matches: 8. There are 15 residues in the CDR3.

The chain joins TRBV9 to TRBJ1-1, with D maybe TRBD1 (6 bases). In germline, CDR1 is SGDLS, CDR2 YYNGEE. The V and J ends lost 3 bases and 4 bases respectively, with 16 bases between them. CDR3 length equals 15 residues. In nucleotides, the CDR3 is TGTGCCAGCAGCGACCCAGGGGAGCGTCGCACTGAAGCTTTCTTT. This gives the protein CASSDPGERRTEAFF.

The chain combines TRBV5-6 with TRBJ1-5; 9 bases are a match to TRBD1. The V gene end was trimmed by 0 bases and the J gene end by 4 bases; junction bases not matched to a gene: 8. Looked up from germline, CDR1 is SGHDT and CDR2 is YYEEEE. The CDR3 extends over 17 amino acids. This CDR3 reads CASSLGRTGVGNQPQHF. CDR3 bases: TGTGCCAGCAGCTTGGGGCGGACAGGGGTCGGAAATCAGCCCCAGCATTTT.

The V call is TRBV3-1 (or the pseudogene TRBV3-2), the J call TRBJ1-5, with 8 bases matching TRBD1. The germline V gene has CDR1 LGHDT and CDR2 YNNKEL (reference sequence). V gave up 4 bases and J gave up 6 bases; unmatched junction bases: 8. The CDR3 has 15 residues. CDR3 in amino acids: CASSLGTGEGQPQHF. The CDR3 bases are TGTGCCAGCAGCCTCGGGACAGGAGAAGGTCAGCCCCAGCATTTT.